This entry concerns a single T cell receptor beta chain. The authors' processing: Estimation of nucleated cell counts was performed using reference gene primer amplification. TCRdb's copy holds only in-frame clones and misses some; the assay was immunoSEQ multiplex PCR. V, J and clone size reflect that table, while D and trimming were determined from the DNA. Here the sample spans roughly 130,000 clones, roughly 77% being singletons. This record belongs to a study of blood T cell repertoires in COVID-19. The wider study: Samples came from the United States, Italy and Spain, spanning acute and convalescent COVID-19. PBMCs, B-cell-depleted T cells, or T cells provided the cDNA or gDNA that made up the material.

This clonotype originated in a man aged 60 to 69 with active or convalescent COVID-19. Specimen: peripheral blood.

In nucleotides, the CDR3 is TGTGCCAGCAGCTCCTTTGGGCTAGCGGTGACCTACGAGCAGTACTTC. This codes for CASSSFGLAVTYEQYF. The rearrangement uses TRBV7-9 and TRBJ2-7; 7 nucleotides agree with TRBD2. There are 16 residues in the CDR3. Germline V gene sequence: CDR1 SEHNR, CDR2 FQNEAQ (reference sequence). V lost 4 bases to trimming and J lost 2 bases; unmatched junction nucleotides: 11.